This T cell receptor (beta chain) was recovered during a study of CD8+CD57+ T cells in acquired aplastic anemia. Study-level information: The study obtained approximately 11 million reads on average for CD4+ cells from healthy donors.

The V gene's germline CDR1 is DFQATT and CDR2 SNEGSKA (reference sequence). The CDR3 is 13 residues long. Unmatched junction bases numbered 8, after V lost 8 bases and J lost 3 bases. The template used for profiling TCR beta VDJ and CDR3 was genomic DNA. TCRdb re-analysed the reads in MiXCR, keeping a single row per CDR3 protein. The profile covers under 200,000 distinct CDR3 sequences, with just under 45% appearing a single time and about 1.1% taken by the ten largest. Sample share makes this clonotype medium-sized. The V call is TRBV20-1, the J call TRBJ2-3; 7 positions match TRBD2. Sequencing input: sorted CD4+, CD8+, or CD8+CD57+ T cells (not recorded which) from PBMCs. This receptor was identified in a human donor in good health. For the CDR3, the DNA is TGCAGTTGGGGGGGAGCGGGGACAGATACGCAGTATTTT. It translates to CSWGGAGTDTQYF.